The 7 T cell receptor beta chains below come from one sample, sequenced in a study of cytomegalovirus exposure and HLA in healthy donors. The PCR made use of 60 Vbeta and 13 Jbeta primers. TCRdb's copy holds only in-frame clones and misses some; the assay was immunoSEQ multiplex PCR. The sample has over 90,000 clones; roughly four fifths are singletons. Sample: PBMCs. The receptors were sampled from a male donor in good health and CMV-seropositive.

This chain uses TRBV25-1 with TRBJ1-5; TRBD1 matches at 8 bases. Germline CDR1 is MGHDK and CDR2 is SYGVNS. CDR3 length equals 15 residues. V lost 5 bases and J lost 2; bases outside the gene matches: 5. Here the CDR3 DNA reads TGTGCCAGCAGTTCCGACAGGGGTGGCAATCAGCCCCAGCATTTT. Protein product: CASSSDRGGNQPQHF.

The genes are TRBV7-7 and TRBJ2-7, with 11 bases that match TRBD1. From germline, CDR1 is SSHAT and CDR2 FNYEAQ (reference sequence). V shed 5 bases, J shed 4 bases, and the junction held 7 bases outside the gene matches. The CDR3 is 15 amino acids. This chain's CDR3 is CASSPGQGGWYEQYF. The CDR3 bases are TGTGCCAGCAGCCCGGGACAGGGGGGATGGTACGAGCAGTACTTC.

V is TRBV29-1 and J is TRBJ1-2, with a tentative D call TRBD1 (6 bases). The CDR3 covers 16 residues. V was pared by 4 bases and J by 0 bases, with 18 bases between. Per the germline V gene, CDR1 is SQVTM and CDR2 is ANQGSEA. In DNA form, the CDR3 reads TGCAGCGTTGCAAGAGGAAGGACAGCCTCTAACTATGGCTACACCTTC. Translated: CSVARGRTASNYGYTF.

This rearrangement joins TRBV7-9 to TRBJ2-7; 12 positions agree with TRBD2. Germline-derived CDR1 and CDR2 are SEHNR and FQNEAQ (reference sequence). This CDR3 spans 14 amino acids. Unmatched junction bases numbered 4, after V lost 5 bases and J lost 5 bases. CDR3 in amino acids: CASSPGLAGHEQYF. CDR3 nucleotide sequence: TGTGCCAGCAGCCCGGGACTAGCGGGCCACGAGCAGTACTTC.

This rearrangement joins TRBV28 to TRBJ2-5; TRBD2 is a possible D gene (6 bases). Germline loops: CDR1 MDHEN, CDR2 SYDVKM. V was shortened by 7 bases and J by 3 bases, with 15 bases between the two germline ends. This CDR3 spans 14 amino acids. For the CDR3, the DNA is TGTGCCAGCAAGGCTCCGGGACTTGAAGAGACCCAGTACTTC. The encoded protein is CASKAPGLEETQYF.

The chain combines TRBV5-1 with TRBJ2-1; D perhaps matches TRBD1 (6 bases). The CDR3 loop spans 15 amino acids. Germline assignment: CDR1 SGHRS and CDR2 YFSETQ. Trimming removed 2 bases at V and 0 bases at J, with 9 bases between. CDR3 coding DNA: TGCGCCAGCAGCTTTGACAGGAGCTCCTACAATGAGCAGTTCTTC. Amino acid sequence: CASSFDRSSYNEQFF.

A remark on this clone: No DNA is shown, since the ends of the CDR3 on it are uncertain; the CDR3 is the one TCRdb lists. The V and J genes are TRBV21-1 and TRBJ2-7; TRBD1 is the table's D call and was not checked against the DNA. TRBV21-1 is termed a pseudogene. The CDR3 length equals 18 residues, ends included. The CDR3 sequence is CASSPRDRAAQGTLWQYF.